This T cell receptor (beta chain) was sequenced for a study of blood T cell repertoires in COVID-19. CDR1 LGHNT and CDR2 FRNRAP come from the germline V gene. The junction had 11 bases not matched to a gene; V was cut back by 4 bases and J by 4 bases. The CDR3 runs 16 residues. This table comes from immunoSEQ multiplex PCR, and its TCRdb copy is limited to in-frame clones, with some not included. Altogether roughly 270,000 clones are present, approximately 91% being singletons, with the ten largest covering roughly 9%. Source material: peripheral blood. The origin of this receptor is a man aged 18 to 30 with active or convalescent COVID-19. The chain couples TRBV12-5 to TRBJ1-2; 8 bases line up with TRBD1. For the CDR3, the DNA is TGTGCTAGTGGTTCACACTCGGACAGGGTAATCTATGGCTACACCTTC. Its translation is CASGSHSDRVIYGYTF.